The 21 T cell receptor beta chains reported below all come from one sample, sequenced in a study of T-cell reconstitution after alpha-beta-depleted transplantation in children. Unique molecular identifiers were used in preparing the TCRbeta library. Each CDR3 protein gets one entry after TCRdb re-called the PCR reads with MiXCR. Of under 250,000 distinct CDR3 sequences listed, approximately 15% are singletons. The sample here was PBMCs, mostly from graft donor cells, taken 360 days after TCRalphabeta/CD19-depleted stem cell transplant. The receptors here all came from a male patient between 2 and 10 years old who had a stem cell transplant for acute lymphoblastic leukemia, so the T cells may come from the graft donor.

The chain's CDR3 is CAISEQGSNTEAFF. The CDR3 DNA reads TGTGCCATCAGTGAGCAGGGGTCGAACACTGAAGCTTTCTTT. The chain combines TRBV10-3 with TRBJ1-1; D is perhaps TRBD1 (6 bases). Germline CDR1 ENHRY, CDR2 SYGVKD. The CDR3 covers 14 residues. V was clipped by 2 bases and J by 1 base, with 8 bases between them.

In this sample, this clonotype turned up a few times. The chain is built from TRBV6-2 or TRBV6-3 and TRBJ2-1; D not resolved. The germline V gene encodes CDR1 MNHEY and CDR2 SVGEGT. This CDR3 is 14 amino acids long. V was shortened by 2 bases and J by 10 bases, with 15 bases between the two germline ends. CDR3 DNA sequence: TGTGCCAGCAGTTACCAAGGGAATATAGGCGAGCAGTTCTTC. Its protein is CASSYQGNIGEQFF.

The chain links TRBV27 to TRBJ2-2, with 10 bases aligning to TRBD1. The CDR3 is 15 residues long. Germline values: CDR1 MNHEY, CDR2 SMNVEV (reference sequence). V dropped 5 bases and J dropped 4; count of bases not matched to a gene: 4. CDR3 sequence reads: CASSVWTGGTGELFF. The DNA of the CDR3 is TGTGCCAGCAGTGTTTGGACAGGGGGCACCGGGGAGCTGTTTTTT.

The chain has TRBV29-1 and TRBJ2-7; perhaps D is TRBD1 or TRBD2 (5 bases each). Trimming removed 6 bases at V and 2 bases at J, with 11 bases between. The CDR3 loop spans 12 amino acids. The V gene's germline CDR1 is SQVTM and CDR2 ANQGSEA. The CDR3 loop is CSVAGTAYEQYF. The CDR3 DNA reads as TGCAGCGTGGCTGGGACGGCCTACGAGCAGTACTTC.

This chain links TRBV5-1 with TRBJ1-5; D call uncertain. The germline gives CDR1 SGHRS, CDR2 YFSETQ. The germline V and J ends were trimmed by 0 bases and 0 bases, with 10 bases remaining between them. This CDR3 has 16 amino acids. CDR3: CASSLGTVDSNQPQHF. DNA for the CDR3: TGCGCCAGCAGCTTGGGTACAGTCGATAGCAATCAGCCCCAGCATTTT.

V gene TRBV2 combines with J gene TRBJ1-5; TRBD1 is a possible D gene (5 bases). The CDR3 is made up of 15 amino acids. The germline V gene has CDR1 SNHLY and CDR2 FYNNEI. The V end was cut by 3 bases, the J end by 4 bases, with 13 bases between. CDR3 nucleotides: TGTGCCAGCAGTGAGGGGACTCGGGGTAATCAGCCCCAGCATTTT. Protein product: CASSEGTRGNQPQHF.

The V and J genes are TRBV10-3 and TRBJ2-1; 7 bases agree with TRBD1. This CDR3 has 16 residues. Germline CDR1 is ENHRY and CDR2 is SYGVKD. Trimming at V came to 2 bases and at J to 9 bases, leaving 13 bases not matched to a gene. CDR3 residues: CAISEKMRQGFTEQFF. The DNA of the CDR3 is TGTGCCATCAGTGAGAAAATGAGACAGGGTTTTACTGAGCAGTTCTTC.

The chain joins TRBV19 to TRBJ2-2; the match to TRBD1 covers 7 bases. The J segment lost 6 bases and the V segment lost 5 bases, leaving 15 bases of the junction unmatched. The CDR3 is 17 amino acids. The germline CDR1 and CDR2 sequences are LNHDA and SQIVND (reference sequence). CDR3 coding DNA: TGTGCCAGTAGTCCCCAACGCGGAGAGGGGGCTTCCGGGGAGCTGTTTTTT. Protein sequence: CASSPQRGEGASGELFF.

This clonotype was seen a few times. This sequence joins TRBV6-1 and TRBJ1-1, with a tentative D call TRBD1 (5 bases). Trimming removed 7 bases from V and 1 base from J, with 13 bases in between. The CDR3 extends over 14 amino acids. Germline lookup yields CDR1 MNHNS and CDR2 SASEGT. CDR3 sequence (DNA): TGTGCCAGCACCTCAACCCAGGGGAACACTGAAGCTTTCTTT. It codes for CASTSTQGNTEAFF.

The chain carries TRBV12-3 or TRBV12-4 and TRBJ2-3, with D hard to call. The ends were cut back, 3 bases at V and 5 bases at J, with 9 bases in the middle. CDR3 size: 13 residues. The CDR3 spells CASSFPWGDTQYF. DNA for the CDR3: TGTGCCAGCAGTTTCCCATGGGGAGATACGCAGTATTTT.

This clonotype was found a few times. The chain employs TRBV5-6 and TRBJ2-1; 15 bases agree with TRBD2. The CDR3 runs to 19 residues. The V segment lost 4 bases and the J segment 4 bases; nucleotides outside the gene matches: 12. Germline V gives CDR1 SGHDT, CDR2 YYEEEE. DNA of the CDR3: TGTGCCAGCAGCGGCTGGGGACTAGCGGGGGGCTCTCAATACAATGAGCAGTTCTTC. The encoded protein is CASSGWGLAGGSQYNEQFF. The whole variable domain, remainder taken from reference TRBV5-6 and TRBJ2-1, is DAGVTQSPTHLIKTRGQQVTLRCSPKSGHDTVSWYQQALGQGPQFIFQYYEEEERQRGNFPDRFSGHQFPNYSSELNVNALLLGDSALYLCASSGWGLAGGSQYNEQFFGPGTRLTVL.

This clonotype was counted only a few times. The V call is TRBV2, the J call TRBJ2-1; D perhaps matches TRBD2 (5 bases). Germline V gene lookup returns CDR1 SNHLY and CDR2 FYNNEI. The CDR3 length is 13 residues. V lost 6 bases, J lost 3 bases, and 9 bases lay in between. The CDR3 nucleotides read TGTGCCAGCAGCATACTAGGCTACAATGAGCAGTTCTTC. Its protein product is CASSILGYNEQFF.

The rearrangement uses TRBV6-5 and TRBJ2-7; D is possibly TRBD1 (5 bases). This CDR3 spans 14 amino acids. V was clipped by 2 bases and J by 4 bases, with 12 bases between them. Per germline, CDR1 MNHEY and CDR2 SVGAGI. The CDR3 loop reads CASSYRDRRYEQYF. DNA for the CDR3: TGTGCCAGCAGTTACCGAGACAGAAGATACGAGCAGTACTTC.

This clonotype was seen repeatedly, ten times or more. The chain uses TRBV6-2 or TRBV6-3 and TRBJ2-3, with D perhaps TRBD2 (6 bases). CDR3 length equals 13 residues. V was shortened by 6 bases and J by 5 bases, with 12 bases between the two germline ends. CDR1 and CDR2 (germline): MNHEY, SVGEGT. For the CDR3, the DNA is TGTGCCAGCAGGAGACTAGTAGAAGATACGCAGTATTTT. The encoded protein is CASRRLVEDTQYF.

This clonotype was recorded a few times. The rearrangement joins TRBV10-2 to TRBJ1-6; a weak D match, TRBD1 (5 bases). CDR3 length: 17 residues. Trimming stripped 0 bases from V and 13 bases from J, with 22 bases between. Per the germline V gene, CDR1 is WSHSY and CDR2 is SAAADI. Here the CDR3 reads CASSESGGIGGFSPLHF. In DNA form, the CDR3 reads TGCGCCAGCAGTGAGTCCGGGGGGATCGGCGGGTTTTCGCCCCTCCACTTT.

This clonotype occurred a few times. The V call is TRBV10-3, the J call TRBJ2-7; 7 nucleotides match TRBD2. The CDR3 is 14 residues long. The trim removed 11 bases at V and 3 bases at J, leaving 13 bases unmatched. Germline-derived CDR1 and CDR2 are ENHRY and SYGVKD. The CDR3 spells CASGGREVIYEQYF. DNA for the CDR3: TGTGCCTCCGGAGGCCGGGAGGTAATCTACGAGCAGTACTTC.

In its sample, this clonotype was seen a few times. The chain couples TRBV29-1 to TRBJ2-7; D perhaps matches TRBD1 (5 bases). The germline V gene encodes CDR1 SQVTM and CDR2 ANQGSEA. The length of the CDR3 is 13 residues. Trimming pared 2 bases from V and 4 bases from J, leaving 12 bases between. The CDR3 DNA sequence: TGCAGCGTTGAAAGGGGAACTCCTTACGAGCAGTACTTC. Its protein is CSVERGTPYEQYF.

This clonotype was seen more than once but under ten times. V is TRBV15 and J is TRBJ2-1, with a weak D call TRBD2 (7 bases). The ends were cut back, 0 bases at V and 5 bases at J, with 17 bases in the middle. The CDR3 covers 17 residues. CDR1 and CDR2 (germline): LNHNV, YYDKDF (reference sequence). CDR3 in DNA: TGTGCCACCAGCAGAGATATTCCGACAGGACTAGACAATGAGCAGTTCTTC. Translating it yields CATSRDIPTGLDNEQFF.

The rearrangement uses TRBV12-3 or TRBV12-4 and TRBJ2-2, with TRBD2 matching 13 bases. The CDR3 loop spans 19 amino acids. Losses at the gene ends were 11 bases for V and 0 bases for J; bases not matched to a gene: 15. In DNA form, the CDR3 reads TGTGCCTTCTGTTTCGGTGAAACTAGCGGGGGGGCGAACACCGGGGAGCTGTTTTTT. Translated: CAFCFGETSGGANTGELFF.

The chain couples TRBV7-3 to TRBJ2-1, with 9 bases identical to TRBD2. With 0 bases clipped from V and 5 bases from J, the junction kept 5 bases outside the gene matches. This CDR3 comprises 16 residues. In germline, CDR1 is SGHTA, CDR2 FQGTGA. In DNA form, the CDR3 reads TGTGCCAGCAGCTTAACGGGCGGGGGGGCTCACAATGAGCAGTTCTTC. Translating it yields CASSLTGGGAHNEQFF.

At least ten counts were recorded for this clonotype. The rearrangement joins TRBV7-2 to TRBJ2-2, with TRBD2 identical over 12 bases. The CDR3 runs to 16 residues. Per germline, CDR1 SGHTA and CDR2 FQGNSA. V gave up 6 bases and J gave up 1 base; unmatched junction bases: 3. As DNA, the CDR3 is TGTGCCAGCAGACGACTAGCGGGGGTGAACACCGGGGAGCTGTTTTTT. Its protein is CASRRLAGVNTGELFF.